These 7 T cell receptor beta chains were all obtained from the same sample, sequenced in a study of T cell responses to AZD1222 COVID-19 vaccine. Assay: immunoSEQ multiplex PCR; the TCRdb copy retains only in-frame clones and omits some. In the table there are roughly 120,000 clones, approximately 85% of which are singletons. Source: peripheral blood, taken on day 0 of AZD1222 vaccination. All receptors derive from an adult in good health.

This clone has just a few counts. The CDR3 region is CASSVEQVPSGNTIYF. In DNA, the CDR3 is TGTGCCAGCAGCGTTGAACAGGTACCTTCTGGAAACACCATATATTTT. The genes are TRBV9 and TRBJ1-3; weak D call: TRBD1 (5 bases). CDR3 length: 16 amino acids. Germline CDR1 SGDLS, CDR2 YYNGEE. Between the trimmed V and J ends, which lost 2 bases and 1 base, there was a span of 13 bases.

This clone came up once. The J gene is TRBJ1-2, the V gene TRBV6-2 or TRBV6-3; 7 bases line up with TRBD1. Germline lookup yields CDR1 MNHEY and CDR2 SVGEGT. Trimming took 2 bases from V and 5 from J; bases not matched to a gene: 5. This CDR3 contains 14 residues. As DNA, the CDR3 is TGTGCCAGCAGTTACGACAGGGCCAGGTATGGCTACACCTTC. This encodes CASSYDRARYGYTF.

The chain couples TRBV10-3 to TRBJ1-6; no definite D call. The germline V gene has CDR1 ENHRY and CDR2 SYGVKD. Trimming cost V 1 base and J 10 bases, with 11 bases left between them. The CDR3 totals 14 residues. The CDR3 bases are TGTGCCATCAGTGAGTTGGTCTTGGGATCACCCCTCCACTTT. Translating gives CAISELVLGSPLHF.

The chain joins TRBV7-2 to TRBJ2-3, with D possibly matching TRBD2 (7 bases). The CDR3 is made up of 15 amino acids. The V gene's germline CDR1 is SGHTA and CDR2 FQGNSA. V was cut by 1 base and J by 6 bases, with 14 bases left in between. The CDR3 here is CASSLGGGPSDTQYF. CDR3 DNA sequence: TGTGCCAGCAGCTTAGGGGGGGGGCCGTCCGATACGCAGTATTTT.

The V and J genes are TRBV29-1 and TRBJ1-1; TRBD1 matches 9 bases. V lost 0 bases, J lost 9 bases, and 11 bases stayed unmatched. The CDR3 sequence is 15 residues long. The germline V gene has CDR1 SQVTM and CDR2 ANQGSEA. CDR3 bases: TGCAGCGTTGAAGAAGTCGGACAGGGGCTACATAAAGCTTTCTTT. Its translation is CSVEEVGQGLHKAFF.

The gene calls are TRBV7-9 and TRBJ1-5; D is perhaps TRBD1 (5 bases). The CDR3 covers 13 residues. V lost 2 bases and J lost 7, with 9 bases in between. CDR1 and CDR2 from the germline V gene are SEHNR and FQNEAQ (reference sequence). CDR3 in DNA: TGTGCCAGCAGCTTAAACCAGGGACAGCCCCAGCATTTT. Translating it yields CASSLNQGQPQHF.

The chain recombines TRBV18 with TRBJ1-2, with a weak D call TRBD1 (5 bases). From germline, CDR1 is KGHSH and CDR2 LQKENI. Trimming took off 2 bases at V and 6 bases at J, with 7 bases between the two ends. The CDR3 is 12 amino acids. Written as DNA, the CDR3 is TGTGCCAGCTCACCAACAGGACATGGCTACACCTTC. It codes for CASSPTGHGYTF.